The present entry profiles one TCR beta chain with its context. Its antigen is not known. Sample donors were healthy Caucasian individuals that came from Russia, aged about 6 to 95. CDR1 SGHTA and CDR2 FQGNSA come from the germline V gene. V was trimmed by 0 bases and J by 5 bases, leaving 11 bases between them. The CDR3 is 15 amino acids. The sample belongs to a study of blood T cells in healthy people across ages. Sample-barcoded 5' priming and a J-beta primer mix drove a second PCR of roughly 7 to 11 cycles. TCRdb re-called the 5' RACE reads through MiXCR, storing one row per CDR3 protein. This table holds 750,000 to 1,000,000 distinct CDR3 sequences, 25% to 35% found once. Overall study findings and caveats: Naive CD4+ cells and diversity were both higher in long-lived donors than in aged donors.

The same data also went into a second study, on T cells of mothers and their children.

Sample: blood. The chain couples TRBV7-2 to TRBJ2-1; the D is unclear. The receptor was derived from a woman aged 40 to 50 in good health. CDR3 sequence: CASSLAGVADNEQFF. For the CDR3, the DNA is TGTGCCAGCAGCTTAGCAGGAGTTGCGGACAATGAGCAGTTCTTC.